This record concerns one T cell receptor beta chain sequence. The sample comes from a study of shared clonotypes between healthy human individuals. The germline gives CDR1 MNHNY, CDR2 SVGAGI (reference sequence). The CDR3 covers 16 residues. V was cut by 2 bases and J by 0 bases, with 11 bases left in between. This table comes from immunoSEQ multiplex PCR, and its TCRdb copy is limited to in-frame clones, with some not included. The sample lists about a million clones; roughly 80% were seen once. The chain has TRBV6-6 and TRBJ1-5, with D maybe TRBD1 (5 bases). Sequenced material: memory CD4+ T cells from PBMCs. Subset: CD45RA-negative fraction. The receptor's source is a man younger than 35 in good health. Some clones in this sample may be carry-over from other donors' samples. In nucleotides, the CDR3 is TGTGCCAGCAGTTACGGGGGTCAGACTAGCAATCAGCCCCAGCATTTT. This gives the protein CASSYGGQTSNQPQHF.